This T cell receptor beta chain was observed in a study of blood T cell repertoires in COVID-19. Study-wide background: Acute and convalescent COVID-19 samples came from the United States, Italy and Spain. PBMCs, B-cell-depleted T cells, or T cells provided the cDNA or gDNA that made up the material.

V lost 1 base and J lost 6; bases outside the gene matches: 5. Germline CDR1 and CDR2: MNHEY and SMNVEV (reference sequence). This CDR3 spans 14 amino acids. Authors' methods: Nucleated cell number was recorded as an estimate derived from reference gene primer amplification. Some clones are missing from TCRdb's copy, which holds only in-frame ones; the method was immunoSEQ multiplex PCR. From that table come the V and J calls and clone size; the DNA was used to work out D and trimming. The data show under 300,000 clones, 83% seen once. Sequencing was performed on peripheral blood. The rearrangement joins TRBV27 to TRBJ2-7; 8 bases agree with TRBD1. This TCR came from a woman aged 45-65 years who had recovered from COVID-19. The CDR3, as DNA: TGTGCCAGCAGTTTATGGCAGGGGGCGGCCGAGCAGTACTTC. Protein product: CASSLWQGAAEQYF.